In its sample, the clone carrying this T cell receptor beta chain was seen a few times. Its antigen is not identified. The data stem from a study of beta chain features in type 1 diabetes. Overall study: Across all samples, some 110 million sorted cells were examined. Regarding the study as a whole: Because the template was cDNA, high-expressing cells might be over-represented. In every one of the four CD4+ subsets, TCRB CDR3s were moderately but significantly shorter in Type 1 diabetes patients.

Per germline, CDR1 SGDLS and CDR2 YYNGEE. The V gene lost 4 bases and the J gene lost 8 bases, with 10 bases spanning the gap. The CDR3 sequence is 12 residues long. Expressed TCRB transcripts were sequenced, since all the RNA that had been isolated was reverse transcribed. Data came from immunoSEQ multiplex PCR; TCRdb stores just in-frame clones and leaves some out. The repertoire holds around 600,000 clones, with roughly 12% as singletons. The TCR originated in a man younger than 40 with type 1 diabetes. Sequencing was performed on naive CD4+ T cells from blood. This sequence joins TRBV9 and TRBJ2-4; tentatively, D is TRBD2 (6 bases). Here the CDR3 reads CASSLTGDIQYF. The DNA of the CDR3 is TGTGCCAGCAGCTTAACGGGGGACATTCAGTACTTC.